This T cell receptor beta chain was obtained from a study of CD8+ T cells in alopecia areata. Study overall: Among treated patients, oral tofacitinib was administered at 5 to 10 mg twice daily. Tofacitinib therapy took 6 to 18 months; 6 months off drug came after. Findings and limits, study-wide: The treated group had a single nonresponder, limiting CD8+ expansion-response conclusions. Scalp and blood samples kept many expanded lesional clones throughout tofacitinib.

This clone showed up just once. The antigen remains undetermined. RNA was extracted and reverse transcribed into cDNA as the sequencing template. The method was immunoSEQ multiplex PCR; TCRdb's version includes in-frame clones alone and lacks a portion of them. Of 100,000 to 150,000 clones detected, 61% appear once; the ten largest clones hold around 5.7%. Treatment indicated: oral pan-JAK inhibitor, 5-10 mg twice daily. V was pared by 0 bases and J by 3 bases, with 6 bases between. There are 13 residues in the CDR3. The germline V gene has CDR1 SGHRS and CDR2 YFSETQ. Sequencing was performed on CD4+ T cells sorted from blood, taken at week 4, from a patient treated with tofacitinib. The chain combines TRBV5-1 with TRBJ2-5; no clear D. The sequence was collected from a human donor with alopecia areata. The CDR3 sequence is CASSLGTEETQYF. The DNA of the CDR3 is TGCGCCAGCAGCTTGGGGACCGAAGAGACCCAGTACTTC.